The clone carrying this TCR beta chain was found a few times. Its antigen is not known. The sample belongs to a study of shared clonotypes between healthy human individuals. For the study at large: Three plates each covered CD4 naive and memory; CD8 naive two, CD8 memory one.

The germline CDR1 and CDR2 sequences are SNHLY and FYNNEI. CDR3 length: 15 amino acids. Unmatched junction bases numbered 8, after V lost 6 bases and J lost 4 bases. Points from the study as a whole: Donors were few, which limited the genetic and exposure-history diversity represented.

Sorted subsets were amplified in replicate PCRs using approximately 200 ng DNA, approximately 30,000 T cell genomes. Profiling relied on immunoSEQ multiplex PCR, and the TCRdb table lists in-frame clones only, not all of them. Of around 1.1 million clones in the sample, 70% to 80% are singletons; the top ten hold 0.89%. This receptor was taken from a man aged 18 to 30 in good health. Some clones in this sample may be carry-over from other donors' samples. The source material was memory CD4+ T cells from PBMCs. The sample's subset: CD45RA-negative fraction. This chain connects TRBV2 to TRBJ1-5; 8 positions match TRBD1. The DNA for the CDR3 is TGTGCCAGCAGGACAGGGGAGACGGGGAATCAGCCCCAGCATTTT. Residues: CASRTGETGNQPQHF.